This TCR beta chain was sequenced in a study of blood T cells in healthy people across ages. Whole-study findings and limits: Age showed a roughly linear inverse relationship with TCR beta diversity per million T cells.

J lost 6 bases, V lost 3 bases, and 19 bases had no gene match. The CDR3 runs 21 residues. Together with a sample-barcoded 5' primer, a J-beta primer mix was included in a second PCR lasting roughly 7 to 11 cycles. Researchers report that a template-switch adaptor with 12 random nucleotides tagged each cDNA molecule. TCRdb used MiXCR to reprocess the 5' RACE reads, holding one entry per CDR3 protein. The sample comprises 1.5 million to 2 million distinct CDR3 sequences, roughly 27% of which are singletons, and 7.7% rests with the top ten. Remarks on this clonotype: Antigen unknown.

The chain recombines TRBV12-3 or TRBV12-4 with TRBJ2-1; 14 nucleotides align to TRBD2. The specimen sequenced was blood. This clonotype was sampled from a woman in her thirties in good health. The CDR3 region is CASSFLSGLAGAGNRSNEQFF. The CDR3 region has the DNA TGTGCCAGCAGTTTTTTATCGGGACTAGCGGGAGCCGGCAACAGGAGCAATGAGCAGTTCTTC.